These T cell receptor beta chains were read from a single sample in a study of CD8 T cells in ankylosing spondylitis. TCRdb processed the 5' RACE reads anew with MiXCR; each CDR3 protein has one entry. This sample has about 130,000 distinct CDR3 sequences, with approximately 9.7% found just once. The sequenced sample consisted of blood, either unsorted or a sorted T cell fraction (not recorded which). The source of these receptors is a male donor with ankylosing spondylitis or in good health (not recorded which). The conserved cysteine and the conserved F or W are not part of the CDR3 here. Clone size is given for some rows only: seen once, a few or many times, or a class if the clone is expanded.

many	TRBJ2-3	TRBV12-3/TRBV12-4	ASSQWTASTDTQY
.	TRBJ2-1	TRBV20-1	SAGPGRAGLGEQF
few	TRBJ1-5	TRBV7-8	ASSFGKDQPQH
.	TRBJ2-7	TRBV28	ASSLLAGGSDEQY
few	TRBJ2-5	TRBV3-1	ASSQEKRELWETQY
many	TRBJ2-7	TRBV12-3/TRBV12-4	ASSLAQGGFEQY
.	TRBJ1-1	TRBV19	ASSIAKGTEAF
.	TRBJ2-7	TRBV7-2	ASSLVGASGNEQY
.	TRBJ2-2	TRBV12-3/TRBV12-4	ASSKRTSGRTGELF
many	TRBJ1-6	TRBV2	ASSVSGALNSPLH
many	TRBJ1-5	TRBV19	ASSIRRNSNQPQH
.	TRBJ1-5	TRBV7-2	ASSLRQSRGDQPQH
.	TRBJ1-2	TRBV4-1	ASSQGPGSYGYT
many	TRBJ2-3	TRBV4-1	ASSQDRDSGSGDTQY
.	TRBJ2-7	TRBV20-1	SALKGGHMKGEQY
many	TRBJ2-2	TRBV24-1	ATRGSRDYRSGELF
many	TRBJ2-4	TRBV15	ATSRGPQQGWAKNIQY
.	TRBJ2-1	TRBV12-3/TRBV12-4	ASSSGTQRGNEQF
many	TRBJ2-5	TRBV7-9	ASSSPAPDRGGETQY
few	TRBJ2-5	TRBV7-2	ASSGAVRETQY
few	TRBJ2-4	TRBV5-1	ASSPETGFPKNIQY
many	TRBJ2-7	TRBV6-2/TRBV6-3	ASRDGYEQY
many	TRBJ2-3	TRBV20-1	SARLAGGPYTQY
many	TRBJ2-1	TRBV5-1	ASSPSINEQF
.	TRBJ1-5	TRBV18	ASSEQASNQPQH
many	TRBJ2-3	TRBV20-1	SAKTGAITDTQY
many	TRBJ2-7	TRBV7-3	ASSRTGTTISEQY
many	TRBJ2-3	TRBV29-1	SVYGLADTQY
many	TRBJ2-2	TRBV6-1	ASSQTREAGELF
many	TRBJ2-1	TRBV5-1	ASSEELAGGPDVNEQF
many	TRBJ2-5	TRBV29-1	SVEELRVYQETQY
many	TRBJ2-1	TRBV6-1	ASSQTSGSSYNEQF
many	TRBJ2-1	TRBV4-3	ASSQDRGGFYNEQF
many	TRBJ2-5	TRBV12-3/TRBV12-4	ASSLLAGVRKETQY
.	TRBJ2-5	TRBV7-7	ASSLGTEQETQY
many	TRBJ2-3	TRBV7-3	ASSGSGDSTVTDTQY
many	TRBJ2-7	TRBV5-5	ASSDRDRVAYEQY
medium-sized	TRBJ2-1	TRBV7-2	ASSSAGVSYNEQF
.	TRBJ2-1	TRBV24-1	ATMSGRFSYNEQF
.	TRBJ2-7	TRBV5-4	ASSLVPDDEQY
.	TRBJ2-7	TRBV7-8	ASSLSPGDSYEQY
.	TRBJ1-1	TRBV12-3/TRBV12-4	ASRLTGTVNTEAF
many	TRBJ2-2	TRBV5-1	ASSLPGDTGELF
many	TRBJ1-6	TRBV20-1	SAGGAFTNSPLH
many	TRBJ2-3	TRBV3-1	ASSQDPGYTDTQY
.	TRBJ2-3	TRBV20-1	SARAHQEGRTDTQY
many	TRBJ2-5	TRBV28	ASRSGTGGVSYQETQY
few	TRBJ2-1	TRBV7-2	ASSLYVFEQF
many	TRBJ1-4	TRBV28	ASSFIGGGGEKLF
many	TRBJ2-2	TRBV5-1	ASLGESGTSTGELF
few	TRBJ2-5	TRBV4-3	ASSQDDKVRETQY
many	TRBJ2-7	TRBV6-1	ASSEGRFYEQY
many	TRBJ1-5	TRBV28	ASSLPLEPQH
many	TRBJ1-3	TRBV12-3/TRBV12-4	ASSYRQGGSSGNTIY
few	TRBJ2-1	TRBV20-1	SATLTPRGRGFSYNEQF
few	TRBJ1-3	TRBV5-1	ASSPDDVAGNTIY
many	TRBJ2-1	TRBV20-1	SASPLQERSYNEQF
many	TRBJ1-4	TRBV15	ATSILRSEKLF
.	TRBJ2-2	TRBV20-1	SARQGTNTGELF
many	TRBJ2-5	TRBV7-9	ASSLRGTSGQETQY